This T cell receptor beta chain was recovered during a study of OX40 agonist ivuxolimab in advanced cancers. As for the study in general: Subjects had a mean age of roughly 60 years, with a range of roughly 20 to 79; about 83% were male. Two patients with cutaneous melanoma and one with hepatocellular carcinoma, three in total, showed partial responses. Broader study findings: Low normalized T-cell clonal expansion also characterized some of the nonresponders.

This CDR3 contains 13 residues. The V gene's germline CDR1 is SGHVS and CDR2 FNYEAQ. V was clipped by 1 base and J by 7 bases, with 11 bases between them. With regard to this clone: Its antigen is as yet unknown.

TCRdb's table, derived via immunoSEQ multiplex PCR, lists solely in-frame clones and lacks some. The sample contains around 40,000 clones, approximately 90% of which appear only once. The genes are TRBV7-6 and TRBJ2-7, with a tentative D call TRBD2 (5 bases). The sequenced sample was CD4+ or CD8+ T cells sorted from blood, obtained in a trial of the OX40 agonist ivuxolimab. The clonotype was recovered from an adult with an advanced solid tumor such as melanoma, head and neck, liver or kidney cancer. The CDR3 nucleotides read TGTGCCAGCAGCTTAGGGGGTCCGGGGGAGCAGTACTTC. This translates into CASSLGGPGEQYF. Based on the CDR3 plus reference TRBV7-6 and TRBJ2-7, the full variable domain is GAGVSQSPRYKVTKRGQDVALRCDPISGHVSLYWYRQALGQGPEFLTYFNYEAQQDKSGLPNDRFSAERPEGSISTLTIQRTEQRDSAMYRCASSLGGPGEQYFGPGTRLTVT.